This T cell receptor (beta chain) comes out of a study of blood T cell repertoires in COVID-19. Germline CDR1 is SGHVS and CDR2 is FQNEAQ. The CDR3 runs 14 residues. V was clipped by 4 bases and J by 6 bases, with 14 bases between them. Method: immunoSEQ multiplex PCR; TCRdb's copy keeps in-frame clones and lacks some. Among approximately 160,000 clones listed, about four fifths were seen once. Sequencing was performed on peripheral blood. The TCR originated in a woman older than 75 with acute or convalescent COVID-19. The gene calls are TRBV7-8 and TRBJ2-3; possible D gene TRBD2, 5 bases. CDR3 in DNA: TGTGCCAGCAGCTCCCGGGAAGGGCCCGATACGCAGTATTTT. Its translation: CASSSREGPDTQYF.